Below, 28 T cell receptor beta chains from the same sample are listed, as sequenced in a study of OX40 agonist ivuxolimab in advanced cancers. The protocol was immunoSEQ multiplex PCR, while the TCRdb copy is restricted to in-frame clones and leaves out a portion. The repertoire holds 30,000 to 35,000 clones, 82% seen once, with 2.6% in the top ten. The sequencing used CD4+ or CD8+ T cells sorted from blood, collected in a trial of the OX40 agonist ivuxolimab. These receptors came from an adult with an advanced solid tumor such as melanoma, head and neck, liver or kidney cancer.

This clone turned up a few times. This rearrangement joins TRBV18 to TRBJ2-7; the match to TRBD2 covers 9 bases. This CDR3 is built from 15 residues. From germline, CDR1 is KGHSH and CDR2 LQKENI. With V trimmed by 3 bases and J by 4 bases, 7 bases remained unmatched. The chain's CDR3 is CASSPGSGSMYEQYF. CDR3 nucleotides: TGTGCCAGCTCACCGGGTAGCGGGAGTATGTACGAGCAGTACTTC. The variable domain in full, completed from reference TRBV18 and TRBJ2-7, reads NAGVMQNPRHLVRRRGQEARLRCSPMKGHSHVYWYRQLPEEGLKFMVYLQKENIIDESGMPKERFSAEFPKEGPSILRIQQVVRGDSAAYFCASSPGSGSMYEQYFGPGTRLTVT.

The chain has TRBV30 and TRBJ1-6, with TRBD1 matching over 7 bases. The CDR3 consists of 22 residues. Germline CDR1 is GTSNPN and CDR2 is SVGIG (reference sequence). After removal of 4 bases from V and 4 bases from J, the junction contained 28 bases not matched to a gene. The CDR3: CAWNTQYERGGVYSWYNSPLHF. In DNA form, the CDR3 reads TGTGCCTGGAATACTCAGTACGAGCGAGGGGGCGTTTACTCGTGGTATAATTCACCCCTCCACTTT. The variable domain in full, completed from reference TRBV30 and TRBJ1-6, reads SQTIHQWPATLVQPVGSPLSLECTVEGTSNPNLYWYRQAAGRGLQLLFYSVGIGQISSEVPQNLSASRPQDRQFILSSKKLLLSDSGFYLCAWNTQYERGGVYSWYNSPLHFGNGTRLTVT.

The rearrangement joins TRBV5-1 to TRBJ1-2; D gene uncertain. The germline CDR1 and CDR2 sequences are SGHRS and YFSETQ. CDR3 size: 15 residues. V lost 0 bases and J lost 8, with 17 bases in between. The CDR3 here is CASSLVSGLTWGYTF. CDR3 bases: TGCGCCAGCAGCTTGGTGTCAGGTCTGACCTGGGGCTACACCTTC.

The chain carries TRBV7-2 and TRBJ1-5, with D unclear. Looked up from germline, CDR1 is SGHTA and CDR2 is FQGNSA. This CDR3 is 16 amino acids long. V was cut by 2 bases and J by 0 bases, with 11 bases left in between. The CDR3 DNA is TGTGCCAGCAGCTTAAGGTTGACCGATAGCAATCAGCCCCAGCATTTT. Protein sequence: CASSLRLTDSNQPQHF.

This clone was detected only a few times. The J gene is TRBJ2-3, the V gene TRBV5-1; the match to TRBD2 covers 11 bases. Per the germline V gene, CDR1 is SGHRS and CDR2 is YFSETQ. The CDR3 sequence is 16 residues long. The junction had 7 bases not matched to a gene; V was cut back by 7 bases and J by 0 bases. CDR3 bases: TGCGCCAGCGCTCTAGCGGGGGGCCCTAGCACAGATACGCAGTATTTT. This gives the protein CASALAGGPSTDTQYF. The variable domain in full, completed from reference TRBV5-1 and TRBJ2-3, reads KAGVTQTPRYLIKTRGQQVTLSCSPISGHRSVSWYQQTPGQGLQFLFEYFSETQRNKGNFPGRFSGRQFSNSRSEMNVSTLELGDSALYLCASALAGGPSTDTQYFGPGTRLTVL.

CDR3 DNA sequence: TGTGCCAGCAGCTTAGGCCCAGGGAGGAATGAGCAGTTCTTC. Protein: CASSLGPGRNEQFF. V gene TRBV7-8 combines with J gene TRBJ2-1; D may be TRBD2 (6 bases). Germline V gene lookup returns CDR1 SGHVS and CDR2 FQNEAQ. This CDR3 has 14 amino acids. With 1 base removed from V and 7 bases from J, the gap between germline ends came to 11 bases.

This chain joins TRBV10-1 and TRBJ2-2; possibly TRBD1 for D (5 bases). CDR3 length: 16 residues. Trimming stripped 6 bases from V and 0 bases from J, with 14 bases between. In germline, CDR1 is WNHNN, CDR2 SYGVQD (reference sequence). CDR3: CASRNTGSANTGELFF. CDR3 in DNA: TGCGCCAGCAGGAACACAGGTTCTGCGAACACCGGGGAGCTGTTTTTT.

The chain uses TRBV12-5 and TRBJ2-1, with 8 bases identical to TRBD2. Germline CDR1 and CDR2: LGHNT and FRNRAP. The V gene end was trimmed by 2 bases and the J gene end by 1 base; junction bases not matched to a gene: 7. The CDR3 totals 17 residues. The CDR3 protein is CASGLKTSGLSYNEQFF. The CDR3 nucleotides are TGTGCTAGTGGTTTGAAAACTAGCGGTCTATCCTACAATGAGCAGTTCTTC. The full variable domain, rest sourced from reference TRBV12-5 and TRBJ2-1, is DARVTQTPRHKVTEMGQEVTMRCQPILGHNTVFWYRQTMMQGLELLAYFRNRAPLDDSGMPKDRFSAEMPDATLATLKIQPSEPRDSAVYFCASGLKTSGLSYNEQFFGPGTRLTVL.

The genes are TRBV7-8 and TRBJ2-1, with D perhaps TRBD1 (6 bases). V lost 10 bases and J 9 bases, leaving 25 bases between the germline ends. Germline loops: CDR1 SGHVS, CDR2 FQNEAQ. The CDR3 is 15 residues long. The CDR3 bases are TGTGCCACCGTGCTAACAGGATCTCTAGGGGGTGAGCAGTTCTTC. Translating gives CATVLTGSLGGEQFF.

This rearrangement joins TRBV28 to TRBJ1-4; a weak D match, TRBD1 (6 bases). Trimming stripped 7 bases from V and 8 bases from J, with 8 bases between. The CDR3 is 11 residues long. Germline V gene lookup returns CDR1 MDHEN and CDR2 SYDVKM. CDR3 region: CASKGGEKLFF. DNA for the CDR3: TGTGCCAGCAAAGGGGGAGAAAAACTGTTTTTT.

This clone was counted a single time. Different DNA sequences within this sample yield the same CDR3. The J gene is TRBJ2-7, the V gene TRBV21-1; the table gives TRBD1 as D, unverified against the DNA. TRBV21-1 is an annotated pseudogene. The CDR3 is 19 residues long. The CDR3 bases are TGTGCCAGCAGCAAAGGAGGGACAGAGGGGAGTTCGCTCTCCTACGAACAGTACTTC. Translating it yields CASSKGGTEGSSLSYEQYF.

This clone has more than one count but fewer than ten. The V and J genes are TRBV14 and TRBJ1-1; no firm D call. Trimming took off 1 base at V and 0 bases at J, with 3 bases between the two ends. Per the germline V gene, CDR1 is SGHDN and CDR2 is FVKESK. The CDR3 is 13 residues long. CDR3 DNA sequence: TGTGCCAGCAGCCAAGGGGTGAACACTGAAGCTTTCTTT. As protein: CASSQGVNTEAFF.

The chain joins TRBV5-4 to TRBJ2-1, with D possibly matching TRBD2 (7 bases). With 9 bases removed from V and 0 bases from J, the gap between germline ends came to 19 bases. The V gene's germline CDR1 is SGHNT and CDR2 YYREEE (reference sequence). This CDR3 spans 16 amino acids. CDR3 protein: CATSPGAGVSYNEQFF. DNA for the CDR3: TGTGCCACCTCACCGGGGGCGGGGGTCTCCTACAATGAGCAGTTCTTC.

The chain has TRBV2 and TRBJ1-4, with no clear D. The CDR3 spans 13 residues. Germline CDR1 is SNHLY and CDR2 is FYNNEI. With 8 bases removed from V and 3 bases from J, the gap between germline ends came to 10 bases. CDR3 sequence reads: CASQGLANEKLFF. The CDR3 region has the DNA TGTGCCAGCCAAGGGTTAGCTAATGAAAAACTGTTTTTT.

Only a few counts were recorded for this clone. The chain employs TRBV30 and TRBJ1-1; D gene unclear. Germline values: CDR1 GTSNPN, CDR2 SVGIG (reference sequence). This CDR3 has 13 amino acids. Trimming left V 0 bases short and J 2 bases short, with 7 bases between. The CDR3 DNA is TGTGCCTGGAGTGTAGGCTCCAACACTGAAGCTTTCTTT. Its translation: CAWSVGSNTEAFF.

The genes are TRBV7-3 and TRBJ2-6; TRBD1 matches 9 bases. CDR1 SGHTA and CDR2 FQGTGA come from the germline V gene. J was trimmed by 2 bases and V by 4 bases; bases with no gene match: 6. CDR3 size: 17 residues. CDR3 sequence: CASSSRDRVAGANVLTF. CDR3 DNA: TGTGCCAGCAGCTCCCGGGACAGGGTTGCTGGGGCCAACGTCCTGACTTTC.

This chain uses TRBV7-3 with TRBJ2-2, with D tentatively TRBD1 (6 bases). CDR3 size: 15 residues. Trimming took 5 bases from V and 8 from J, leaving 18 bases between them. Germline V gene lookup returns CDR1 SGHTA and CDR2 FQGTGA. The CDR3 region is CASSPTGSLRGELFF. DNA of the CDR3: TGTGCCAGCAGCCCTACAGGGAGCCTCAGAGGGGAGCTGTTTTTT.

V gene TRBV6-5 combines with J gene TRBJ1-1, with D tentatively TRBD1 (5 bases). The CDR3 spans 11 residues. V dropped 10 bases and J dropped 7 bases, with 13 bases sitting between them. Germline V gene lookup returns CDR1 MNHEY and CDR2 SVGAGI. The CDR3 sequence is CATWGLGEAFF. In nucleotides, the CDR3 is TGTGCCACCTGGGGGTTGGGTGAAGCTTTCTTT.

The chain couples TRBV4-3 to TRBJ1-1, with D possibly matching TRBD1 (5 bases). This CDR3 spans 13 amino acids. CDR1 and CDR2 from the germline V gene are LGHNA and YSLEER. V dropped 7 bases and J dropped 1 base, with 10 bases sitting between them. The CDR3 here is CASTRDGNTEAFF. CDR3 in DNA: TGCGCCAGCACCCGGGACGGGAACACTGAAGCTTTCTTT.

The J gene is TRBJ2-6, the V gene TRBV19; no definite D call. V lost 4 bases and J 2 bases, leaving 6 bases between the germline ends. The CDR3 runs 14 residues. Germline V gives CDR1 LNHDA, CDR2 SQIVND (reference sequence). The CDR3 DNA follows: TGTGCCAGTAGTACACAGCCTGGGGCCAACGTCCTGACTTTC. This translates into CASSTQPGANVLTF. Full variable domain (outside the CDR3, taken from reference TRBV19 and TRBJ2-6): DGGITQSPKYLFRKEGQNVTLSCEQNLNHDAMYWYRQDPGQGLRLIYYSQIVNDFQKGDIAEGYSVSREKKESFPLTVTSAQKNPTAFYLCASSTQPGANVLTFGAGSRLTVL.

The genes are TRBV19 and TRBJ1-4; the D gene is possibly TRBD1 (6 bases). The CDR3 covers 14 residues. Germline V lookup: CDR1 LNHDA, CDR2 SQIVND (reference sequence). V was clipped by 0 bases and J by 8 bases, with 10 bases between them. CDR3 nucleotide sequence: TGTGCCAGTAGTATAGAGGACAGTAAGGAAAAACTGTTTTTT. It specifies CASSIEDSKEKLFF. The complete variable domain, with remaining parts taken from reference TRBV19 and TRBJ1-4, reads DGGITQSPKYLFRKEGQNVTLSCEQNLNHDAMYWYRQDPGQGLRLIYYSQIVNDFQKGDIAEGYSVSREKKESFPLTVTSAQKNPTAFYLCASSIEDSKEKLFFGSGTQLSVL.

This CDR3 reads CASSEGLPEKLFF. In nucleotides, the CDR3 is TGCGCCAGCAGTGAGGGTTTGCCTGAAAAACTGTTTTTT. This sequence joins TRBV10-1 and TRBJ1-4; D remains unclear. The V end lost 2 bases, the J end lost 7 bases, and 8 bases lay between the germline ends. The length of the CDR3 is 13 residues. Germline lookup yields CDR1 WNHNN and CDR2 SYGVQD (reference sequence).

The gene calls are TRBV5-5 and TRBJ2-7, with TRBD1 matching over 7 bases. Germline values: CDR1 SGHKS, CDR2 YYEKEE (reference sequence). The CDR3 covers 14 residues. J gave up 2 bases and V 4 bases, and 6 bases lay outside the gene matches. CDR3 DNA: TGTGCCAGCAGCAGAGGGGGCGCGACCTACGAGCAGTACTTC. Protein: CASSRGGATYEQYF.

The V gene is TRBV2, the J gene TRBJ2-3, with D tentatively TRBD2 (6 bases). Germline CDR1 and CDR2: SNHLY and FYNNEI. Trimming took off 8 bases at V and 3 bases at J, with 6 bases between the two ends. The CDR3 runs 11 residues. CDR3 residues: CASRETDTQYF. The DNA for the CDR3 is TGTGCCAGCCGGGAGACAGATACGCAGTATTTT. The complete variable domain, with remaining parts taken from reference TRBV2 and TRBJ2-3, reads EPEVTQTPSHQVTQMGQEVILRCVPISNHLYFYWYRQILGQKVEFLVSFYNNEISEKSEIFDDQFSVERPDGSNFTLKIRSTKLEDSAMYFCASRETDTQYFGPGTRLTVL.

This chain connects TRBV27 to TRBJ2-7; 11 bases agree with TRBD2. The CDR3 is made up of 16 amino acids. J was trimmed by 3 bases and V by 5 bases; bases with no gene match: 9. Germline V gene lookup returns CDR1 MNHEY and CDR2 SMNVEV (reference sequence). DNA of the CDR3: TGTGCCAGCAGTCTAACTTCCGGGACTAGCGGCTACGAGCAGTACTTC. This gives the protein CASSLTSGTSGYEQYF.

This clone was observed a few times. The V and J genes are TRBV9 and TRBJ1-6; 10 nucleotides align to TRBD1. Germline lookup yields CDR1 SGDLS and CDR2 YYNGEE. This CDR3 is 16 amino acids long. The V segment lost 3 bases and the J segment 4 bases; nucleotides outside the gene matches: 4. The CDR3 loop reads CASSAGQGIYNSPLHF. In DNA, the CDR3 is TGTGCCAGCAGCGCGGGACAGGGGATTTATAATTCACCCCTCCACTTT.

DNA for the CDR3: TGTGCCTCGGTGGCAGGGGGCGCTTCTTATGGCTACACCTTC. Protein: CASVAGGASYGYTF. The chain recombines TRBV30 with TRBJ1-2; 8 bases fit TRBD1. CDR1 and CDR2 (germline): GTSNPN, SVGIG (reference sequence). The CDR3 totals 14 residues. Unmatched junction bases numbered 12, after V lost 7 bases and J lost 5 bases.

The chain couples TRBV5-1 to TRBJ1-2; 7 bases align to TRBD1. V was pared by 3 bases and J by 2 bases, with 13 bases of the junction left unmatched. Germline assignment: CDR1 SGHRS and CDR2 YFSETQ. This CDR3 comprises 17 residues. The CDR3 DNA follows: TGCGCCAGCAGCTCGGACCTACTTGGGACAGCGAACTATGGCTACACCTTC. Translated, it gives CASSSDLLGTANYGYTF.